This T cell receptor (beta chain) comes out of a study of blood T cell repertoires in COVID-19. For the study at large: Sites across the United States, Italy and Spain contributed samples from acute and convalescent COVID-19. Sources were T cells, B-cell-depleted T cells, or PBMCs; the material itself was cDNA or gDNA.

Authors' processing steps: From reference gene primer amplification, estimates of nucleated cell counts were derived. Profiled with immunoSEQ multiplex PCR; TCRdb holds only in-frame clones, not every one. From that table come the V and J calls and clone size; the DNA was used to work out D and trimming. The table has about 83,000 clones, about 86% seen once. The CDR3 has 12 residues. In germline, CDR1 is MNHEY, CDR2 SVGAGI. Trimming cost V 5 bases and J 12 bases; bases outside gene matches: 7. The sample was peripheral blood. The TCR was taken from a woman older than 75 in a cohort sampled during active or convalescent COVID-19. The chain combines TRBV6-5 with TRBJ2-1, with 7 bases fitting TRBD2. CDR3 residues: CASSRPGGGQFF. The CDR3, as DNA: TGTGCCAGCAGTCGGCCGGGAGGAGGGCAGTTCTTC.